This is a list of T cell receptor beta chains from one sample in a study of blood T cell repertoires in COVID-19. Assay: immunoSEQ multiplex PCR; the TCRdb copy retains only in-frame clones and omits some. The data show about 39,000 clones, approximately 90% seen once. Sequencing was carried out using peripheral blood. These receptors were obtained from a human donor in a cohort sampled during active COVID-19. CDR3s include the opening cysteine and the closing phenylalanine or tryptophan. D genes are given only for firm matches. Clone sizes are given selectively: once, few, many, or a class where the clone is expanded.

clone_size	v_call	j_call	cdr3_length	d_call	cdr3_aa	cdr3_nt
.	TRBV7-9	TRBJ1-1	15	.	CASSLGGRGRTEAFF	TGTGCCAGCAGCTTAGGAGGGAGGGGGAGGACTGAAGCTTTCTTT
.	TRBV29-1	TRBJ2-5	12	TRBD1	CSALTGGETQYF	TGCAGCGCTTTGACAGGGGGAGAGACCCAGTACTTC
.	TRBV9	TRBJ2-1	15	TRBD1	CASSVDRGSYNEQFF	TGTGCCAGCAGCGTAGACAGGGGATCCTACAATGAGCAGTTCTTC
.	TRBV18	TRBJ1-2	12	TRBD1	CASSGQRYGYTF	TGTGCCAGCTCGGGACAGCGCTATGGCTACACCTTC
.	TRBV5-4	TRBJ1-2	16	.	CASSLSGATVGYGYTF	TGTGCCAGCAGCTTGTCAGGGGCTACGGTTGGCTATGGCTACACCTTC
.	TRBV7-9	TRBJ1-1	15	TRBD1	CASSGRQGLGTEAFF	TGTGCCAGCAGCGGAAGACAGGGGCTGGGCACTGAAGCTTTCTTT
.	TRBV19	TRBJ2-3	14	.	CASSIAGGTDTQYF	TGTGCCAGTAGTATAGCGGGGGGCACAGATACGCAGTATTTT
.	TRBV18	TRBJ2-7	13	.	CASSPYSPYEQYF	TGTGCCAGCTCACCATACAGTCCCTACGAGCAGTACTTC
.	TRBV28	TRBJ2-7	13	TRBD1	CASRTGGGGEQYF	TGTGCCAGCAGAACAGGGGGCGGTGGCGAGCAGTACTTC
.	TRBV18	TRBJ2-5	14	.	CASSPPSGQETQYF	TGTGCCAGCTCACCCCCCTCGGGCCAAGAGACCCAGTACTTC
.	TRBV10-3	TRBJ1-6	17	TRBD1	CATTGGQGTTYNSPLHF	TGTGCCACCACTGGGGGACAGGGAACGACCTATAATTCACCCCTCCACTTT
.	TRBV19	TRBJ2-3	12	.	CASGQNTDTQYF	TGTGCCAGTGGACAGAACACAGATACGCAGTATTTT
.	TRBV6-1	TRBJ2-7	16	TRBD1	CASSVGTGGWSYEQYF	TGTGCCAGCAGTGTGGGGACAGGGGGATGGTCCTACGAGCAGTACTTC
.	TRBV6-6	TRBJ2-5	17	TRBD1	CASSPQSGTGDGETQYF	TGTGCCAGCAGTCCTCAATCCGGGACAGGGGACGGAGAGACCCAGTACTTC
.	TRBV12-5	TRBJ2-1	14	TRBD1	CASGSGQGSNEQFF	TGTGCTAGTGGTTCAGGACAGGGAAGTAATGAGCAGTTCTTC
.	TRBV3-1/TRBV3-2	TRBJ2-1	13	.	CASSQGGNNEQFF	TGTGCCAGCAGCCAAGGGGGCAACAATGAGCAGTTCTTC
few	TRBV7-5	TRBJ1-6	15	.	CVRSGVRGEGSPLHF	TGTGTCAGAAGCGGAGTCAGGGGGGAAGGTTCACCCCTCCACTTT
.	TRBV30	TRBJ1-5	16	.	CAWSLLGGHSNQPQHF	TGTGCCTGGAGTCTCTTAGGAGGGCATAGCAATCAGCCCCAGCATTTT
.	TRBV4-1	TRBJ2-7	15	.	CASSQSLGSSREQYF	TGCGCCAGCAGTCAATCCTTGGGGAGCTCTCGGGAGCAGTACTTC
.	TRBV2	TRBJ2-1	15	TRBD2	CASSLGLAGDYEQFF	TGTGCCAGCAGCCTAGGACTAGCGGGGGACTATGAGCAGTTCTTC
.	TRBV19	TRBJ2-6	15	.	CASTGVSSGANVLTF	TGTGCCAGTACCGGGGTTAGCTCTGGGGCCAACGTCCTGACTTTC
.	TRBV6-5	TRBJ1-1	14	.	CASSYSRGNTEAFF	TGTGCCAGCAGTTACTCCCGGGGAAACACTGAAGCTTTCTTT
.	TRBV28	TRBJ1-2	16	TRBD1	CASRPTGGPSRYGYTF	TGTGCCAGCAGGCCGACAGGGGGCCCATCCCGCTATGGCTACACCTTC
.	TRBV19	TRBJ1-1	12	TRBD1	CASRIDRGEAFF	TGTGCCAGTAGGATAGACAGGGGTGAAGCTTTCTTT
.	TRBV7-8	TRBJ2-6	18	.	CASSLSWAGNSGANVLTF	TGTGCCAGCAGCTTAAGCTGGGCAGGCAACTCTGGGGCCAACGTCCTGACTTTC
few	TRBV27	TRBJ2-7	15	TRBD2	CASSSGLAGAYEQYF	TGTGCCAGCAGTTCCGGACTAGCGGGAGCCTACGAGCAGTACTTC
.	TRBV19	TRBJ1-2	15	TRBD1	CASSFSPGQGARYTF	TGTGCCAGTAGTTTTTCACCGGGACAGGGTGCGCGCTACACCTTC
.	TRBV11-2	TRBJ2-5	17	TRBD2	CASSPAGGLMWQETQYF	TGTGCCAGCAGCCCCGCGGGGGGGCTAATGTGGCAAGAGACCCAGTACTTC
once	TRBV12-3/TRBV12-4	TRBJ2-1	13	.	CASSFFISNEQFF	TGTGCCAGCAGTTTTTTCATTTCCAATGAGCAGTTCTTC
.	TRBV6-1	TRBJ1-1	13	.	CASSETGNTEAFF	TGTGCCAGCAGTGAAACGGGGAACACTGAAGCTTTCTTT
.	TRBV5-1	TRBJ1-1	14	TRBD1	CASSLEQGVTEAFF	TGCGCCAGCAGCTTGGAGCAGGGGGTCACTGAAGCTTTCTTT
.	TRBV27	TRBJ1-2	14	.	CASSSRAGNYGYTF	TGTGCCAGCAGTTCCAGGGCTGGAAACTATGGCTACACCTTC
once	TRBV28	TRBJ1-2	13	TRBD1	CASSPGTGDGYTF	TGTGCCAGCAGTCCTGGGACAGGGGATGGCTACACCTTC
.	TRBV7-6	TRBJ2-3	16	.	CASSLWAGQNQDTQYF	TGTGCCAGCAGCCTGTGGGCAGGGCAAAATCAGGATACGCAGTATTTT
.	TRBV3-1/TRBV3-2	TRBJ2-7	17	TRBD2	CASSPLLAGGLMNEQYF	TGTGCCAGCAGCCCCCTTCTAGCGGGGGGTTTGATGAACGAGCAGTACTTC
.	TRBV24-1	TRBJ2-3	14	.	CATSDPHRLDTQYF	TGTGCCACCAGTGACCCCCACAGGTTAGATACGCAGTATTTT
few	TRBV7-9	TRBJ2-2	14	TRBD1	CASSWDREIGELFF	TGTGCCAGCAGCTGGGACAGGGAAATCGGGGAGCTGTTTTTT
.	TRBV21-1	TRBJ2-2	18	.	CASNKPAGYHPKTGELFF	TGTGCCAGCAACAAACCGGCAGGGTACCACCCCAAGACCGGGGAGCTGTTTTTT
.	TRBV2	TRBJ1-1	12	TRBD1	CASSRTGEDAFF	TGTGCCAGCAGTAGGACAGGGGAAGATGCTTTCTTT
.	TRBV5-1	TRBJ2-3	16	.	CASSLVGSGPTDTQYF	TGCGCCAGCAGCTTGGTCGGTAGCGGCCCCACAGATACGCAGTATTTT
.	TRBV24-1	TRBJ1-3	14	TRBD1	CAPTSGGSGNTIYF	TGTGCCCCAACGTCAGGGGGTTCAGGAAACACCATATATTTT
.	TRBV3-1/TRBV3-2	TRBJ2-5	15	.	CASSQAIRGGETQYF	TGTGCCAGCAGCCAAGCCATCAGGGGCGGGGAGACCCAGTACTTC
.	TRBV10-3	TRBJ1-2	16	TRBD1	CAISWGQAPGSDGYTF	TGTGCCATCAGTTGGGGACAGGCCCCAGGGTCGGATGGCTACACCTTC
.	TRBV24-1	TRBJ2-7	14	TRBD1	CATRTGARFYEQYF	TGTGCCACCAGAACAGGGGCCCGGTTTTACGAGCAGTACTTC
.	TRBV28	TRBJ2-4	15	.	CASSLPTVAKNIQYF	TGTGCCAGCAGTTTGCCCACAGTAGCCAAAAACATTCAGTACTTC
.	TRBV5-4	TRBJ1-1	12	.	CASSSPRTEAFF	TGTGCCAGCAGCTCTCCGCGGACTGAAGCTTTCTTT
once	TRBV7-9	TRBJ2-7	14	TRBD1	CASNPTGGAYEQYF	TGTGCCAGCAACCCCACAGGGGGTGCCTACGAGCAGTACTTC
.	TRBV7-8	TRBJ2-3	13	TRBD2	CASSSGGADTQYF	TGTGCCAGCAGCTCCGGGGGGGCGGATACGCAGTATTTT
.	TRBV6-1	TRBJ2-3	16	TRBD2	CASSEGLAGAWDTQYF	TGTGCCAGCAGTGAGGGACTAGCGGGGGCTTGGGATACGCAGTATTTT
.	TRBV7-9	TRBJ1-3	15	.	CASSISQVSGNTIYF	TGTGCCAGCAGCATCTCGCAGGTCTCTGGAAACACCATATATTTT
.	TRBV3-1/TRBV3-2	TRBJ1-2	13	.	CASSQYNSYGYTF	TGTGCCAGCAGCCAATATAACAGCTATGGCTACACCTTC
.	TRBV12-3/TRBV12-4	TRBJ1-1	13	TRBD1	CASSVDRVTEAFF	TGTGCCAGCAGTGTGGACAGGGTCACTGAAGCTTTCTTT
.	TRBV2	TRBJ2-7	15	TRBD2	CASSPYGGSSSEQYF	TGTGCCAGCAGCCCCTACGGGGGGAGCTCATCCGAGCAGTACTTC
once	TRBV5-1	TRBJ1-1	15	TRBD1	CASSLDGTVYTEAFF	TGCGCCAGCAGCTTGGATGGGACAGTATACACTGAAGCTTTCTTT
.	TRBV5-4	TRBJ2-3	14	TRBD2	CASTAKAGTDTQYF	TGTGCCAGCACCGCCAAAGCGGGGACAGATACGCAGTATTTT